This TCR beta chain comes out of a study of blood T cell repertoires in COVID-19. Study details: Italy, Spain and the United States were the sources of the convalescent and acute COVID-19 samples. The cDNA or gDNA used as material had been derived from T cells, B-cell-depleted T cells, or PBMCs.

CDR1 is LGHDT and CDR2 is YNNKEL in the germline V gene (reference sequence). This CDR3 is built from 12 residues. The V end was cut by 4 bases, the J end by 4 bases, with 7 bases between. Using immunoSEQ multiplex PCR, the repertoire was profiled, and TCRdb retains in-frame clones only, with some absent. The sample has roughly 180,000 clones; around 82% are singletons. Those who participated ranged in age from roughly 18 to 95 years and resided in about two dozen US areas. Cohort placement rested on clinical history that participants reported themselves. The TCR originated in a man aged 55-75 years who had recovered from COVID-19. The sample was PBMCs or T cells enriched from blood (not recorded which). The genes are TRBV3-1 (or the pseudogene TRBV3-2) and TRBJ1-2; D call uncertain. The CDR3 coding sequence is TGTGCCAGCAGCCCGTCCCCCTATGGCTACACCTTC. Amino acid sequence: CASSPSPYGYTF.